Detailed here is one T cell receptor (beta chain). The data stem from a study of shared clonotypes between healthy human individuals. Genomic DNA (from each subset) was split evenly across several immunoSEQ plates. Clones were sequenced by immunoSEQ multiplex PCR, and TCRdb holds only the in-frame ones, with some missing. Found here are fewer than 600,000 clones, around 75% of them singletons; the top ten hold over 10%. This CDR3 has 15 amino acids. Looked up from germline, CDR1 is MDHEN and CDR2 is SYDVKM. The V segment lost 6 bases and the J segment 6 bases; nucleotides outside the gene matches: 10. Each sample came from a Caucasian adult donor living in Nashville, Tennessee. The unsorted samples took about 100 million PBMCs to get genomic DNA.

This chain links TRBV28 with TRBJ2-1; 8 nucleotides match TRBD1. Sequenced material: PBMCs. This clonotype was obtained from a woman between 40 and 55 years old in good health. Some clones in this sample may be carry-over from other donors' samples. This CDR3 reads CASSTETGGSNEQFF. CDR3 bases: TGTGCCAGCAGCACCGAAACAGGGGGTTCCAATGAGCAGTTCTTC. The complete variable domain, with remaining parts taken from reference TRBV28 and TRBJ2-1, reads DVKVTQSSRYLVKRTGEKVFLECVQDMDHENMFWYRQDPGLGLRLIYFSYDVKMKEKGDIPEGYSVSREKKERFSLILESASTNQTSMYLCASSTETGGSNEQFFGPGTRLTVL.